The entry below gives a single T cell receptor (beta chain) sequence along with its context. Antigen: not known. The data belong to a study of cytomegalovirus exposure and HLA in healthy donors. Whole-study context: Per a later analysis, the approximately 600 first-cohort and about 120 validation repertoires shared one platform. Study conclusions and caveats: Specificity of three CMV-associated chains for CMV antigens was verified in vitro.

Here immunoSEQ multiplex PCR was the method, and the copy in TCRdb shows in-frame clones only, minus some. The data show approximately 110,000 clones, approximately 94% seen once. The donors were members of the validation cohort, which comprised 120 subjects and was separate from the first cohort of 670 or so subjects. Sequencing was carried out using PBMCs. This TCR derives from a woman aged 18 to 35 in good health and CMV-seronegative.

The DNA for the CDR3 is TGTGCCAGCAGCTTAAATTCGAATTCACCCCTCCACTTT. Its protein is CASSLNSNSPLHF. The chain combines TRBV11-2 with TRBJ1-6; no clear D gene. Trimming took 2 bases from V and 7 from J, leaving 6 bases between them. From germline, CDR1 is SGHAT and CDR2 FQNNGV. The CDR3 has 13 amino acids. The full variable domain, with the rest looked up from reference TRBV11-2 and TRBJ1-6, is EAGVAQSPRYKIIEKRQSVAFWCNPISGHATLYWYQQILGQGPKLLIQFQNNGVVDDSQLPKDRFSAERLKGVDSTLKIQPAKLEDSAVYLCASSLNSNSPLHFGNGTRLTVT.